These 29 T cell receptor beta chains were sequenced from one sample in a study of blood T cell repertoires in COVID-19. Sequenced by immunoSEQ multiplex PCR; TCRdb stores in-frame clones only, minus some. The sample has 100,000 or so clones; 81% are singletons. Sequencing was done on a sample of peripheral blood. The receptor source for this set is a woman in her sixties or seventies with acute or convalescent COVID-19.

The chain combines TRBV19 with TRBJ1-4; tentatively, D is TRBD1 (6 bases). V dropped 3 bases and J dropped 7 bases, with 12 bases sitting between them. This CDR3 contains 14 residues. Germline-derived CDR1 and CDR2 are LNHDA and SQIVND (reference sequence). CDR3 loop: CASSIQGIGEKLFF. DNA for the CDR3: TGTGCCAGTAGTATTCAGGGGATTGGTGAAAAACTGTTTTTT.

The V gene is TRBV6-4, the J gene TRBJ1-5; possible D gene TRBD1, 5 bases. This CDR3 is 14 amino acids long. The V gene's germline CDR1 is MRHNA and CDR2 SNTAGT. Trimming removed 7 bases from V and 0 bases from J, with 10 bases in between. This chain's CDR3 is CASITGVSNQPQHF. The DNA of the CDR3 is TGTGCCAGCATCACGGGGGTTAGCAATCAGCCCCAGCATTTT.

The V call is TRBV19, the J call TRBJ1-2, with TRBD1 matching 9 bases. With 4 bases clipped from V and 5 bases from J, the junction kept 8 bases outside the gene matches. CDR1 and CDR2 (germline): LNHDA, SQIVND (reference sequence). CDR3 length: 15 residues. The DNA for the CDR3 is TGTGCCAGTAGTAACCCCGGGACAGGGTCATATGGCTACACCTTC. Encoded protein: CASSNPGTGSYGYTF.

This clone was observed at least ten times. The chain uses TRBV3-1 (or the pseudogene TRBV3-2) and TRBJ1-2, with 7 bases that match TRBD1. Trimming at V came to 0 bases and at J to 4 bases, leaving 5 bases not matched to a gene. The CDR3 sequence is 15 residues long. Germline V gene lookup returns CDR1 LGHDT and CDR2 YNNKEL (reference sequence). The CDR3, as DNA: TGTGCCAGCAGCCAAGACATAGGGACAGCCTATGGCTACACCTTC. This translates into CASSQDIGTAYGYTF.

This rearrangement joins TRBV15 to TRBJ1-4; no clear D gene. V lost 5 bases and J 7 bases, leaving 14 bases between the germline ends. The CDR3 length is 14 residues. Germline-derived CDR1 and CDR2 are LNHNV and YYDKDF (reference sequence). As DNA, the CDR3 is TGTGCCACCAGCCCCAGAGGGTGGGTTGAAAAACTGTTTTTT. It specifies CATSPRGWVEKLFF.

The V and J genes are TRBV10-3 and TRBJ2-5; unclear D gene. The CDR3 covers 13 residues. Germline CDR1 ENHRY, CDR2 SYGVKD. Trimming shortened V by 3 bases and J by 2 bases, and 7 bases separated the two germline ends. CDR3 in amino acids: CAISDRIQETQYF. The CDR3 region has the DNA TGTGCCATCAGTGACAGGATACAAGAGACCCAGTACTTC.

The rearrangement links TRBV3-1 (or the pseudogene TRBV3-2) to TRBJ2-1, with 15 bases identical to TRBD2. CDR3 size: 18 residues. With 4 bases clipped from V and 0 bases from J, the junction kept 4 bases outside the gene matches. Per germline, CDR1 LGHDT and CDR2 YNNKEL (reference sequence). The CDR3, as DNA: TGTGCCAGCAGCCGCCCGGGACTAGCGGGAGGCTCCTACAATGAGCAGTTCTTC. This codes for CASSRPGLAGGSYNEQFF.

The chain joins TRBV7-9 to TRBJ2-7, with D maybe TRBD2 (6 bases). The length of the CDR3 is 14 residues. V was shortened by 5 bases and J by 3 bases, with 14 bases between the two germline ends. The germline gives CDR1 SEHNR, CDR2 FQNEAQ (reference sequence). The CDR3 protein is CASSAGLLDYEQYF. The CDR3 coding sequence is TGTGCCAGCAGCGCAGGACTACTCGACTACGAGCAGTACTTC.

As for this clone: The same CDR3 arises from other DNA sequences in this sample as well. The gene calls are TRBV18 and TRBJ1-5; the match to TRBD1 covers 8 bases. V gave up 3 bases and J gave up 2 bases; unmatched junction bases: 0. The CDR3 length is 14 residues. CDR1 and CDR2 from the germline V gene are KGHSH and LQKENI. The chain's CDR3 is CASSPTGGNQPQHF. The CDR3 nucleotides read TGTGCCAGCTCACCGACAGGGGGCAATCAGCCCCAGCATTTT.

About this clone: The same CDR3 also results from other DNA sequences found in this sample. This chain links TRBV4-1 with TRBJ2-7, with 9 bases fitting TRBD1. This CDR3 has 14 residues. Germline V gene data show CDR1 as MGHRA and CDR2 as YSYEKL. V was clipped by 1 base and J by 2 bases; unmatched bases: 0. In DNA, the CDR3 is TGCGCCAGCAGCCAAGGACAGGGGGCCTACGAGCAGTACTTC. Its translation: CASSQGQGAYEQYF.

V gene TRBV1 combines with J gene TRBJ2-5; the table calls TRBD2, which could not be checked here. TRBV1 is recorded as a pseudogene. This CDR3 comprises 15 residues. The CDR3 nucleotides are TGCACCAGCGCTTCGGGGGGCGGGGTGGCGGAGACCCAGTACTTC. This translates into CTSASGGGVAETQYF.

The gene calls are TRBV28 and TRBJ1-1, with 7 bases fitting TRBD1. Trimming at V came to 6 bases and at J to 5 bases, leaving 6 bases not matched to a gene. The CDR3 length is 13 residues. Germline CDR1 reads MDHEN; CDR2 reads SYDVKM. CDR3 in DNA: TGTGCCAGCAGACCACAGGGGCGGACTGAAGCTTTCTTT. Translation gives CASRPQGRTEAFF.

The chain carries TRBV9 and TRBJ2-3; D perhaps matches TRBD1 (6 bases). The germline V and J ends were trimmed by 3 bases and 3 bases, with 11 bases remaining between them. CDR3 length: 14 amino acids. Germline V gene lookup returns CDR1 SGDLS and CDR2 YYNGEE. The chain's CDR3 is CASSGWGPTDTQYF. The CDR3 region has the DNA TGTGCCAGCAGCGGATGGGGGCCGACAGATACGCAGTATTTT.

The rearrangement uses TRBV3-1 (or the pseudogene TRBV3-2) and TRBJ2-6, with TRBD1 matching 8 bases. Germline-derived CDR1 and CDR2 are LGHDT and YNNKEL (reference sequence). Trimming cost V 0 bases and J 7 bases; bases outside gene matches: 5. The CDR3 sequence is 16 residues long. The CDR3 DNA is TGTGCCAGCAGCCAAGAGCGGACAGGGTTAGCCAACGTCCTGACTTTC. Protein sequence: CASSQERTGLANVLTF.

A few counts support this clone. V gene TRBV6-5 combines with J gene TRBJ1-1; the match to TRBD1 covers 7 bases. The junction had 10 bases not matched to a gene; V was cut back by 6 bases and J by 6 bases. The germline V gene encodes CDR1 MNHEY and CDR2 SVGAGI. The length of the CDR3 is 14 residues. In nucleotides, the CDR3 is TGTGCCAGCAGCCGGCGACAGGGATCTCCTGAAGCTTTCTTT. Protein product: CASSRRQGSPEAFF.

The chain joins TRBV6-5 to TRBJ1-2, with 8 bases lining up with TRBD1. Germline CDR1 reads MNHEY; CDR2 reads SVGAGI. With V trimmed by 6 bases and J by 6 bases, 12 bases remained unmatched. This CDR3 has 15 residues. The CDR3, as DNA: TGTGCCAGCAGCCACCCCCTACTGGACAGGGATGGCTACACCTTC. Protein: CASSHPLLDRDGYTF.

The chain carries TRBV5-6 and TRBJ1-5, with unresolved D. Trimming cost V 0 bases and J 0 bases, with 4 bases left between them. The CDR3 extends over 14 amino acids. Germline V gives CDR1 SGHDT, CDR2 YYEEEE. The CDR3 loop is CASSLVDSNQPQHF. CDR3 DNA: TGTGCCAGCAGCTTGGTAGATAGCAATCAGCCCCAGCATTTT.

J is TRBJ2-1 and V is TRBV2; D possibly corresponds to TRBD2 (6 bases). This CDR3 is built from 15 residues. V was clipped by 8 bases and J by 7 bases, with 21 bases between them. The germline V gene encodes CDR1 SNHLY and CDR2 FYNNEI. The CDR3: CASQTDSHGGNEQFF. The CDR3 bases are TGTGCCAGCCAAACGGACTCTCACGGAGGGAATGAGCAGTTCTTC.

The gene calls are TRBV5-1 and TRBJ2-7; possible D gene TRBD2, 6 bases. CDR3 size: 15 residues. The germline V and J ends were trimmed by 0 bases and 4 bases, with 14 bases remaining between them. Germline-derived CDR1 and CDR2 are SGHRS and YFSETQ. In nucleotides, the CDR3 is TGCGCCAGCAGCTTGGTGGGGGGACCTGCGTACGAGCAGTACTTC. It is translated as CASSLVGGPAYEQYF.

The V and J genes are TRBV30 and TRBJ1-3; no clear D. Germline assignment: CDR1 GTSNPN and CDR2 SVGIG (reference sequence). The CDR3 covers 13 residues. V gave up 4 bases and J gave up 3 bases, with 10 bases separating them. The DNA of the CDR3 is TGTGCCTGGAAACCGGGTTTTGGAAACACCATATATTTT. Protein product: CAWKPGFGNTIYF.

This chain links TRBV5-1 with TRBJ2-7, with TRBD1 matching 10 bases. CDR3 size: 14 residues. Trimming removed 6 bases from V and 3 bases from J; junction bases left unmatched: 6. Germline V gene lookup returns CDR1 SGHRS and CDR2 YFSETQ. The DNA of the CDR3 is TGCGCCAGCACCCCGGGACAGGGGAACTACGAGCAGTACTTC. Translated: CASTPGQGNYEQYF.

The rearrangement uses TRBV5-4 and TRBJ1-2, with 8 bases that match TRBD1. The CDR3 runs 13 residues. V trimming: 5 bases; J trimming: 3 bases; junction bases outside the gene matches: 3. From germline, CDR1 is SGHNT and CDR2 YYREEE (reference sequence). CDR3 region: CASRGGQDYGYTF. The CDR3 bases are TGTGCCAGCAGGGGGGGACAGGACTATGGCTACACCTTC.

This clone was detected a few times. The rearrangement uses TRBV27 and TRBJ1-3; D is possibly TRBD1 (5 bases). This CDR3 has 14 residues. In germline, CDR1 is MNHEY, CDR2 SMNVEV (reference sequence). Trimming stripped 5 bases from V and 0 bases from J, with 8 bases between. CDR3 DNA sequence: TGTGCCAGCAGTCTACAGGCCTCTGGAAACACCATATATTTT. Residues: CASSLQASGNTIYF.

The gene calls are TRBV5-1 and TRBJ2-1; weak D call: TRBD2 (6 bases). CDR3 length equals 15 residues. The V and J ends lost 0 bases and 3 bases respectively, with 10 bases between them. The V gene's germline CDR1 is SGHRS and CDR2 YFSETQ. Here the CDR3 reads CASSLVGTGYNEQFF. The CDR3 DNA reads TGCGCCAGCAGCTTGGTCGGGACTGGCTACAATGAGCAGTTCTTC.

The chain joins TRBV19 to TRBJ2-7, with D possibly matching TRBD1 (8 bases). The CDR3 runs 21 residues. V was trimmed by 4 bases and J by 2 bases, leaving 33 bases between them. The germline CDR1 and CDR2 sequences are LNHDA and SQIVND (reference sequence). The CDR3 DNA follows: TGTGCCAGTAGTACCCGACTTCTCGGACAGGGAATGGCGGGAGTCCCCTACGAGCAGTACTTC. This encodes CASSTRLLGQGMAGVPYEQYF.

The chain joins TRBV19 to TRBJ1-1; 8 nucleotides agree with TRBD1. CDR1 and CDR2 (germline): LNHDA, SQIVND (reference sequence). CDR3 length: 18 residues. V dropped 5 bases and J dropped 1; count of bases not matched to a gene: 15. CDR3 sequence reads: CASSPRGTGYGSNTEAFF. CDR3 nucleotide sequence: TGTGCCAGTAGTCCCCGAGGGACAGGCTACGGATCGAACACTGAAGCTTTCTTT.

The J gene is TRBJ2-1, the V gene TRBV24-1, with TRBD2 identical over 8 bases. Germline V lookup: CDR1 KGHDR, CDR2 SFDVKD. The CDR3 covers 14 residues. The junction had 3 bases not matched to a gene; V was cut back by 5 bases and J by 4 bases. This CDR3 reads CATSGGLAYNEQFF. The CDR3 nucleotides read TGTGCCACCAGTGGTGGACTAGCATACAATGAGCAGTTCTTC.

The CDR3 spells CASSLGTGDGYGYTF. For the CDR3, the DNA is TGCGCCAGCAGCTTGGGGACAGGGGACGGCTATGGCTACACCTTC. The chain employs TRBV5-1 and TRBJ1-2; 9 bases are shared with TRBD1. This CDR3 has 15 residues. Unmatched junction bases numbered 4, after V lost 0 bases and J lost 4 bases. Germline CDR1 reads SGHRS; CDR2 reads YFSETQ.

To note about this clone: An end of the junction does not agree with germline; a read error may underlie this. The CDR3 DNA sequence: TGTGCCAGCAGCTTCGACAGGGGCGCTGATGGCCACACCTTC. As protein: CASSFDRGADGHTF. The chain uses TRBV5-4 and TRBJ1-2; 8 bases are shared with TRBD1. Germline lookup yields CDR1 SGHNT and CDR2 YYREEE (reference sequence). The CDR3 covers 14 residues.